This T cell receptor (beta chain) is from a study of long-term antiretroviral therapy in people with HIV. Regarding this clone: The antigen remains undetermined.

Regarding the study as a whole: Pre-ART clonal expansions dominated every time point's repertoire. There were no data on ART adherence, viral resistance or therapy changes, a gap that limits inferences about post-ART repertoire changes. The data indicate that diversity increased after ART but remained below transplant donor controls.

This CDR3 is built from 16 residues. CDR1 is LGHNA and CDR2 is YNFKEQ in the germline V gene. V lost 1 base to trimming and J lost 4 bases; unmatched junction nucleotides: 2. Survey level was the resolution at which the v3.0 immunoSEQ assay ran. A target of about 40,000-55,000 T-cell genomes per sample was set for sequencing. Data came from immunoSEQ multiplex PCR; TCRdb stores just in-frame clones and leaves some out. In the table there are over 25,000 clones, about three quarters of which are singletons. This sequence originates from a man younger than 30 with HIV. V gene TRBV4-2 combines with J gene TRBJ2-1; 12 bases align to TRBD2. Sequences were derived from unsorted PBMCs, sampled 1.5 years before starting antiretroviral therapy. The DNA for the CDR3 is TGTGCCAGCAGCCAAGTCGGACTAGCGGGATACAATGAGCAGTTCTTC. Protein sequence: CASSQVGLAGYNEQFF.